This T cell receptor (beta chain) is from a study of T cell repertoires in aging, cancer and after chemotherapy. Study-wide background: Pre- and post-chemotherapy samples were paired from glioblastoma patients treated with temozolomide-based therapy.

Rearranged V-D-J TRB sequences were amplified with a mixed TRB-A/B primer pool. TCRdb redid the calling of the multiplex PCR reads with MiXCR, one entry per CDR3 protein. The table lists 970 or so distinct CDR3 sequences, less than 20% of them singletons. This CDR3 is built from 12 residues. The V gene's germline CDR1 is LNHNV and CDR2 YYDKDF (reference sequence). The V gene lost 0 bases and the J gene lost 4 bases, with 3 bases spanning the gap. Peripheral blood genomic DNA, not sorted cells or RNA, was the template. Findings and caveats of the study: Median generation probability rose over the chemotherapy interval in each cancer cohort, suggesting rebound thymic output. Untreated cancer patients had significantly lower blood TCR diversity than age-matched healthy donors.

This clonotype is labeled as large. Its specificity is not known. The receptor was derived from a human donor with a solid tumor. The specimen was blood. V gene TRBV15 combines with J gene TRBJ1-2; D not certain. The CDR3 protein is CATSREGYGYTF. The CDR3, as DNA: TGTGCCACCAGCAGAGAAGGCTATGGCTACACCTTC.